These 10 T cell receptor beta chains were sequenced from one sample in a study of blood T cells in healthy people across ages. The authors ran a second PCR of about 7 to 11 cycles using a sample-barcoded 5' primer and a J-beta primer mix. TCRdb itself ran the 5' RACE reads through MiXCR, one entry per CDR3 protein. The data show about 720,000 distinct CDR3 sequences, approximately 21% seen once. Input material: blood. The receptor source for this set is a man between 70 and 80 years old in good health.

In this sample, this clonotype turned up a few times. The chain joins TRBV5-1 to TRBJ1-5; D is undetermined. Trimming removed 1 base at V and 4 bases at J, with 9 bases between. Germline CDR1 SGHRS, CDR2 YFSETQ. The CDR3 consists of 14 residues. CDR3 DNA: TGCGCCAGCAGCTTGTACGGGATTAATCAGCCCCAGCATTTT. Translation gives CASSLYGINQPQHF.

This CDR3 is CASSSGPSEAFF. The CDR3 bases are TGTGCCAGCAGTTCGGGGCCGAGTGAAGCTTTCTTT. The J gene is TRBJ1-1, the V gene TRBV6-6; D perhaps matches TRBD1 (5 bases). The CDR3 totals 12 residues. V gave up 4 bases and J gave up 7 bases, with 10 bases separating them. CDR1 and CDR2 (germline): MNHNY, SVGAGI (reference sequence).

This clonotype was counted between two and nine times. This sequence joins TRBV5-6 and TRBJ2-5; D remains ambiguous. From germline, CDR1 is SGHDT and CDR2 YYEEEE. The CDR3 is 16 residues long. V was trimmed by 3 bases and J by 5 bases, leaving 20 bases between them. The chain's CDR3 is CASSCKLRLEYETQYF. Here the CDR3 DNA reads TGTGCCAGCAGCTGTAAGCTACGGCTGGAGTATGAGACCCAGTACTTC.

The genes are TRBV12-3 or TRBV12-4 and TRBJ2-3; D might be TRBD1 (6 bases). Trimming took 3 bases from V and 4 from J, leaving 11 bases between them. The CDR3 covers 14 residues. CDR3 amino acids: CASSFPQGSDTQYF. The CDR3 region has the DNA TGTGCCAGCAGTTTCCCCCAGGGGTCAGATACGCAGTATTTT.

The chain has TRBV4-3 and TRBJ2-2; possibly TRBD2 for D (5 bases). The CDR3 totals 13 residues. Trimming stripped 0 bases from V and 9 bases from J, with 8 bases between. Germline loops: CDR1 LGHNA, CDR2 YSLEER. For the CDR3, the DNA is TGCGCCAGCAGCCAAGATCCCGGGAGGGAGCTGTTTTTT. Amino acid sequence: CASSQDPGRELFF.

In DNA, the CDR3 is TGCAGCGCCGTGGCCATAGCTAGCACAGATACGCAGTATTTT. Translation gives CSAVAIASTDTQYF. This chain links TRBV29-1 with TRBJ2-3; D unclear. CDR3 length equals 14 residues. V was clipped by 7 bases and J by 0 bases, with 14 bases between them. Germline V gene data show CDR1 as SQVTM and CDR2 as ANQGSEA.

This clonotype was detected ten times or more. J is TRBJ1-4 and V is TRBV4-2; D is ambiguous. V was pared by 1 base and J by 3 bases, with 12 bases between. Germline values: CDR1 LGHNA, CDR2 YNFKEQ. The CDR3 covers 16 residues. The CDR3, as DNA: TGTGCCAGCAGCCAAGGTCGGGTCGAAGCTAATGAAAAACTGTTTTTT. The encoded protein is CASSQGRVEANEKLFF.

This clonotype was seen a handful of times. J is TRBJ2-1 and V is TRBV5-1; TRBD1 is a possible D gene (6 bases). The CDR3 is made up of 15 amino acids. Germline loops: CDR1 SGHRS, CDR2 YFSETQ. Trimming pared 0 bases from V and 1 base from J, leaving 8 bases between. CDR3 sequence: CASSLDRESYNEQFF. The CDR3 DNA reads TGCGCCAGCAGCTTGGACAGGGAGTCCTACAATGAGCAGTTCTTC.

The V and J genes are TRBV11-2 and TRBJ2-1; the match to TRBD2 covers 13 bases. Trimming took 7 bases from V and 3 from J; bases not matched to a gene: 6. The CDR3 has 16 residues. Germline V gene sequence: CDR1 SGHAT, CDR2 FQNNGV. For the CDR3, the DNA is TGTGCCAGCACCATGACTAGCGGGGGGAACTACAATGAGCAGTTCTTC. Encoded protein: CASTMTSGGNYNEQFF. Full variable domain (remainder filled in from reference TRBV11-2 and TRBJ2-1): EAGVAQSPRYKIIEKRQSVAFWCNPISGHATLYWYQQILGQGPKLLIQFQNNGVVDDSQLPKDRFSAERLKGVDSTLKIQPAKLEDSAVYLCASTMTSGGNYNEQFFGPGTRLTVL.

This clonotype was recorded a few times. One end of the junction varies from germline; a read error may be responsible. The V call is TRBV29-1, the J call TRBJ2-3; the D gene could be TRBD1 or TRBD2 (6 bases each). CDR1 is SQVTM, CDR2 ANQGSEA, per germline. The length of the CDR3 is 14 residues. As DNA, the CDR3 is TGCAGCGCTGAAGCGTCGTCGGGGGCCGATACGCAGTATTTT. Amino acid sequence: CSAEASSGADTQYF.